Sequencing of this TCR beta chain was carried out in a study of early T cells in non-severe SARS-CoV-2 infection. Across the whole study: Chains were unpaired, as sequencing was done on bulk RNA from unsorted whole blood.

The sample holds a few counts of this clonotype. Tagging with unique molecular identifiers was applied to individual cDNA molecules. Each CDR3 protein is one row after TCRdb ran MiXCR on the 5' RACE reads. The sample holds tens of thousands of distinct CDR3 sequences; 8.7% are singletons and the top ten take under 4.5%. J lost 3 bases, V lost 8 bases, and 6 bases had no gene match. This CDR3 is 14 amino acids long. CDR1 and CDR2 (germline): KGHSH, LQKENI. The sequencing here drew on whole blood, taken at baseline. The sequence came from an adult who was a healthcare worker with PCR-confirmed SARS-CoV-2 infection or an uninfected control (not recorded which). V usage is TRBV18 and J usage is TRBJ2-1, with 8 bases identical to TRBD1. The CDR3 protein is CASGQGENYNEQFF. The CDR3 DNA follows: TGTGCCAGCGGACAGGGAGAGAACTACAATGAGCAGTTCTTC. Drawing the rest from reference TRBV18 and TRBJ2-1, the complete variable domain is NAGVMQNPRHLVRRRGQEARLRCSPMKGHSHVYWYRQLPEEGLKFMVYLQKENIIDESGMPKERFSAEFPKEGPSILRIQQVVRGDSAAYFCASGQGENYNEQFFGPGTRLTVL.